This T cell receptor beta chain appears in the sequencing data of a study of blood T cell repertoires in COVID-19. For the study at large: Whether acute or convalescent, the COVID-19 samples came from the United States, Italy and Spain. T cells, B-cell-depleted T cells, or PBMCs provided the cDNA or gDNA that served as material.

In the study's own analysis: Amplification of reference gene primers provided the estimated nucleated cell counts. Sequencing used immunoSEQ multiplex PCR; TCRdb keeps in-frame clones, though not all of them. V, J and clone size are taken as reported in that table, and D and trimming were inferred from the DNA itself. This table holds roughly 38,000 clones, over 75% found once. This sequence originates from a woman aged 70-85 years with acute or convalescent COVID-19. The sequenced material came from peripheral blood.

The CDR3 loop reads CATSFLEGATDTQYF. DNA of the CDR3: TGTGCCACATCCTTTCTGGAGGGGGCAACGGATACGCAGTATTTT. The rearrangement links TRBV2 to TRBJ2-3; D perhaps matches TRBD1 (7 bases). V was pared by 10 bases and J by 6 bases, with 23 bases between. The CDR3 consists of 15 residues. The germline CDR1 and CDR2 sequences are SNHLY and FYNNEI.